This T cell receptor beta chain was profiled in a study of blood T cells in healthy people across ages. The people who gave samples were healthy Caucasians from Russia, aged about 6 to 100. Isolated per sample were at least 7 million PBMCs. Worth noting for this clonotype: Its antigen is currently unknown.

Using a J-beta primer mix together with a sample-barcoded 5' primer, a second PCR was run for roughly 6 to 12 cycles. Each CDR3 protein gets one entry after TCRdb re-called the 5' RACE reads with MiXCR. The sample comprises 1.5 million to 2 million distinct CDR3 sequences, about two fifths of which are singletons, and roughly 23% rests with the top ten. General study results and limits: Versus aged donors, long-lived donors had higher diversity and more naive CD4+ cells. Roughly linear declines in TCR beta diversity per million T cells occurred with age.

Germline trimming cut 4 bases from V and 6 bases from J; bases unmatched to any gene: 1. Germline V CDR1 and CDR2: SQVTM, ANQGSEA. CDR3 length equals 11 residues. The source of this sequence is a human donor in good health. This chain uses TRBV29-1 with TRBJ2-5, with 8 positions matching TRBD1. The specimen was blood. Written as DNA, the CDR3 is TGCAGCGTTGGGACAGGGAAGACCCAGTACTTC. Translating gives CSVGTGKTQYF.